These 25 T cell receptor beta chains originate from one sample sequenced in a study of radiation and T cells in renal cell carcinoma. Documented treatment: treatment-naive control, cytoreductive nephrectomy. Sequencing used immunoSEQ multiplex PCR; TCRdb keeps in-frame clones, though not all of them. The sample consists of about 15,000 clones, less than 65% of them appearing once. This sample comprised tumor tissue, obtained from a patient whose treatment was nephrectomy without radiotherapy. Receptors originate from a man aged 60 to 75 with renal cell carcinoma.

This chain connects TRBV27 to TRBJ2-1; 7 nucleotides line up with TRBD2. The CDR3 contains 14 residues. V dropped 6 bases and J dropped 4; count of bases not matched to a gene: 6. CDR1 and CDR2 (germline): MNHEY, SMNVEV (reference sequence). CDR3 DNA sequence: TGTGCCAGCAGCCGGACGGGGGGATACAATGAGCAGTTCTTC. Amino acids: CASSRTGGYNEQFF.

This CDR3 is CASSYGQGAGEQFF. CDR3 sequence (DNA): TGTGCCAGCAGTTACGGACAGGGGGCAGGAGAGCAGTTCTTC. The J gene is TRBJ2-1, the V gene TRBV7-8; 11 bases are a match to TRBD1. J gave up 10 bases and V 6 bases, and 8 bases lay outside the gene matches. The CDR3 loop spans 14 amino acids. The V gene's germline CDR1 is SGHVS and CDR2 FQNEAQ.

Only a few counts were recorded for this clone. The chain uses TRBV7-7 and TRBJ2-7, with 10 positions matching TRBD1. CDR3 length: 14 residues. J lost 2 bases, V lost 5 bases, and 3 bases had no gene match. Germline CDR1 and CDR2: SSHAT and FNYEAQ (reference sequence). CDR3: CASSPGQGPYEQYF. CDR3 coding DNA: TGTGCCAGCAGCCCGGGACAGGGGCCCTACGAGCAGTACTTC.

The chain employs TRBV9 and TRBJ2-5; 7 bases are a match to TRBD2. Unmatched junction bases numbered 0, after V lost 2 bases and J lost 2 bases. The CDR3 totals 13 residues. Germline assignment: CDR1 SGDLS and CDR2 YYNGEE. The CDR3 reads CASSVRGQETQYF. As DNA, the CDR3 is TGTGCCAGCAGCGTGCGGGGGCAAGAGACCCAGTACTTC.

The V and J genes are TRBV19 and TRBJ2-7, with D unresolved. The germline V gene has CDR1 LNHDA and CDR2 SQIVND (reference sequence). This CDR3 contains 12 residues. Trimming took 5 bases from V and 6 from J, leaving 11 bases between them. In DNA, the CDR3 is TGTGCCAGTAGTGAAGGGCTAGGCGAGCAGTACTTC. Amino acids: CASSEGLGEQYF.

This chain joins TRBV6-1 and TRBJ1-5, with D hard to call. V lost 3 bases and J lost 4, with 10 bases in between. Germline V lookup: CDR1 MNHNS, CDR2 SASEGT. This CDR3 spans 14 amino acids. CDR3 in DNA: TGTGCCAGCAGTGATATGCGGGGAAATCAGCCCCAGCATTTT. Protein product: CASSDMRGNQPQHF.

The chain has TRBV13 and TRBJ1-4, with TRBD1 matching 8 bases. The CDR3 runs 15 residues. Germline V gene data show CDR1 as PRHDT and CDR2 as FYEKMQ (reference sequence). Unmatched junction bases numbered 6, after V lost 2 bases and J lost 7 bases. The CDR3 protein is CASSLRGTGPEKLFF. The CDR3 region has the DNA TGTGCCAGCAGCTTACGTGGGACAGGTCCTGAAAAACTGTTTTTT.

The chain joins TRBV5-1 to TRBJ2-5, with 7 bases fitting TRBD1. Germline V gene sequence: CDR1 SGHRS, CDR2 YFSETQ. CDR3 length equals 15 residues. With V trimmed by 0 bases and J by 4 bases, 6 bases remained unmatched. CDR3 residues: CASSLGRGLGETQYF. CDR3 nucleotide sequence: TGCGCCAGCAGCTTGGGTAGGGGGCTTGGAGAGACCCAGTACTTC.

This clone was recorded only once. The chain combines TRBV9 with TRBJ2-1, with a weak D call TRBD2 (6 bases). CDR3 length: 16 residues. With 0 bases removed from V and 3 bases from J, the gap between germline ends came to 13 bases. Per germline, CDR1 SGDLS and CDR2 YYNGEE. The CDR3 bases are TGTGCCAGCAGCGTAGCGCCGGGAGAGGGCTACAATGAGCAGTTCTTC. As protein: CASSVAPGEGYNEQFF.

This clone is labeled medium-sized (0.01 to 0.1%). The chain combines TRBV5-1 with TRBJ2-7; TRBD1 matches 9 bases. This CDR3 has 13 amino acids. V was pared by 2 bases and J by 7 bases, with 4 bases of the junction left unmatched. The germline CDR1 and CDR2 sequences are SGHRS and YFSETQ. The CDR3 DNA reads TGCGCCAGCAGCTTCGGACAGGGGAGTGAGCAGTACTTC. Amino acid sequence: CASSFGQGSEQYF. Full variable domain (outside the CDR3, taken from reference TRBV5-1 and TRBJ2-7): KAGVTQTPRYLIKTRGQQVTLSCSPISGHRSVSWYQQTPGQGLQFLFEYFSETQRNKGNFPGRFSGRQFSNSRSEMNVSTLELGDSALYLCASSFGQGSEQYFGPGTRLTVT.

The V and J genes are TRBV28 and TRBJ1-4; 7 bases line up with TRBD1. The CDR3 extends over 13 amino acids. V shed 5 bases, J shed 11 bases, and the junction held 8 bases outside the gene matches. The germline CDR1 and CDR2 sequences are MDHEN and SYDVKM. CDR3 nucleotides: TGTGCCAGCAGTCCACGGGACAGATGGAAACTGTTTTTT. Its translation: CASSPRDRWKLFF.

This clone qualifies as medium-sized. The rearrangement links TRBV27 to TRBJ1-5; D is unresolved. Germline V lookup: CDR1 MNHEY, CDR2 SMNVEV (reference sequence). Deletions cut 6 bases from V and 6 bases from J, with 9 bases between. This CDR3 is 12 amino acids long. The CDR3 protein is CASSMIGQPQHF. The CDR3 DNA sequence: TGTGCCAGCAGCATGATAGGTCAGCCCCAGCATTTT.

This chain joins TRBV20-1 and TRBJ1-2; D not certain. Germline CDR1 and CDR2: DFQATT and SNEGSKA (reference sequence). The CDR3 sequence is 11 residues long. Trimming cost V 7 bases and J 6 bases, with 12 bases left between them. CDR3 protein: CSGPARNGYTF. The CDR3 DNA reads TGCAGTGGGCCAGCGAGGAATGGCTACACCTTC.

This chain connects TRBV6-1 to TRBJ2-6, with TRBD1 matching over 8 bases. Germline loops: CDR1 MNHNS, CDR2 SASEGT. This CDR3 has 16 amino acids. The V and J ends lost 4 bases and 1 base, in that order; junction bases with no gene match: 3. CDR3 DNA: TGTGCCAGCAGTGCGAGGACAGGGTCTGGGGCCAACGTCCTGACTTTC. It yields the protein CASSARTGSGANVLTF.

This clone is medium-sized by share. The chain joins TRBV6-1 to TRBJ2-3, with a weak D call TRBD2 (6 bases). The CDR3 totals 13 residues. V shed 7 bases and J shed 4 bases, with 12 bases lying between them. Germline CDR1 MNHNS, CDR2 SASEGT. The CDR3 coding sequence is TGTGCCAGCACAGGAGGGTACGCAGATACGCAGTATTTT. Protein: CASTGGYADTQYF.

The chain carries TRBV28 and TRBJ1-1; no reliable D call. This CDR3 region has 15 residues. V was trimmed by 4 bases and J by 6 bases, leaving 18 bases between them. Germline V gene data show CDR1 as MDHEN and CDR2 as SYDVKM. CDR3 nucleotide sequence: TGTGCCAGCAGTTCCTTAGTATCGGCGAAGTCTGAAGCTTTCTTT. This translates into CASSSLVSAKSEAFF.

The chain joins TRBV20-1 to TRBJ2-4, with D perhaps TRBD1 or TRBD2 (5 bases each). CDR3 length equals 11 residues. Germline loops: CDR1 DFQATT, CDR2 SNEGSKA (reference sequence). Trimming stripped 7 bases from V and 3 bases from J, with 7 bases between. CDR3 residues: CSVGGKNIQYF. The CDR3 region has the DNA TGCAGTGTTGGGGGCAAAAACATTCAGTACTTC.

The chain combines TRBV19 with TRBJ1-2; 11 bases are shared with TRBD1. Germline CDR1 is LNHDA and CDR2 is SQIVND (reference sequence). The CDR3 is made up of 15 amino acids. Trimming at V came to 2 bases and at J to 7 bases, leaving 6 bases not matched to a gene. The CDR3 spells CASSIFGQGAGGYTF. The CDR3 nucleotides are TGTGCCAGTAGTATATTCGGACAGGGGGCCGGTGGCTACACCTTC.

A few counts support this clone. The gene calls are TRBV7-2 and TRBJ2-7; D possibly corresponds to TRBD1 (6 bases). V was cut by 6 bases and J by 2 bases, with 17 bases left in between. Per the germline V gene, CDR1 is SGHTA and CDR2 is FQGNSA. This CDR3 comprises 15 residues. CDR3 residues: CASSFESGDAYEQYF. The CDR3 DNA is TGTGCCAGCAGTTTTGAATCAGGGGATGCCTACGAGCAGTACTTC.

This clone qualifies as medium-sized. This sequence joins TRBV28 and TRBJ1-1; 7 bases align to TRBD1. The CDR3 runs to 15 residues. Unmatched junction bases numbered 10, after V lost 8 bases and J lost 1 base. Germline CDR1 MDHEN, CDR2 SYDVKM. The CDR3 region is CASSRGTATNTEAFF. The CDR3 nucleotides read TGTGCCAGCTCTAGGGGGACAGCTACGAACACTGAAGCTTTCTTT. Using reference TRBV28 and TRBJ1-1 for the parts outside the CDR3, the full variable domain is DVKVTQSSRYLVKRTGEKVFLECVQDMDHENMFWYRQDPGLGLRLIYFSYDVKMKEKGDIPEGYSVSREKKERFSLILESASTNQTSMYLCASSRGTATNTEAFFGQGTRLTVV.

V usage is TRBV28 and J usage is TRBJ1-1; D gene unclear. Trimming left V 5 bases short and J 2 bases short, with 12 bases between. Germline lookup yields CDR1 MDHEN and CDR2 SYDVKM. This CDR3 spans 14 amino acids. The CDR3: CASSIPRGNTEAFF. CDR3 nucleotides: TGTGCCAGCAGTATCCCCCGGGGTAACACTGAAGCTTTCTTT. The full variable domain, completed using reference TRBV28 and TRBJ1-1, is DVKVTQSSRYLVKRTGEKVFLECVQDMDHENMFWYRQDPGLGLRLIYFSYDVKMKEKGDIPEGYSVSREKKERFSLILESASTNQTSMYLCASSIPRGNTEAFFGQGTRLTVV.

This clone was picked up one time. The chain is built from TRBV19 and TRBJ2-7; D is undetermined. This CDR3 is 13 amino acids long. CDR1 and CDR2 from the germline V gene are LNHDA and SQIVND (reference sequence). Trimming pared 5 bases from V and 0 bases from J, leaving 8 bases between. CDR3 nucleotides: TGTGCCAGTAGTGTCTCGAGCTCCTACGAGCAGTACTTC. Its translation: CASSVSSSYEQYF.

V and J are TRBV7-2 and TRBJ1-2; D uncertain. Germline V CDR1 and CDR2: SGHTA, FQGNSA. The ends were cut back, 5 bases at V and 5 bases at J, with 15 bases in the middle. This CDR3 is built from 14 residues. The CDR3 bases are TGTGCCAGCAGCCTCAGTCTTGAGTGGTATGGCTACACCTTC. Its translation: CASSLSLEWYGYTF.

The chain combines TRBV11-1 with TRBJ1-5; D gene unclear. From germline, CDR1 is SGHAT and CDR2 FQDESV (reference sequence). CDR3 length: 13 amino acids. The V end lost 5 bases, the J end lost 7 bases, and 12 bases lay between the germline ends. The CDR3 DNA follows: TGTGCCAGCAGCGCTTTTTGGGGACAGCCCCAGCATTTT. Amino acid sequence: CASSAFWGQPQHF.

This clone was counted only a few times. V gene TRBV7-2 combines with J gene TRBJ1-1; tentative D call: TRBD1 (6 bases). Germline loops: CDR1 SGHTA, CDR2 FQGNSA. The CDR3 has 13 residues. Between the trimmed V and J ends, which lost 4 bases and 4 bases, there was a span of 10 bases. CDR3 nucleotides: TGTGCCAGCAGCTCTAACAGGGTCACTGAAGCTTTCTTT. Protein sequence: CASSSNRVTEAFF.